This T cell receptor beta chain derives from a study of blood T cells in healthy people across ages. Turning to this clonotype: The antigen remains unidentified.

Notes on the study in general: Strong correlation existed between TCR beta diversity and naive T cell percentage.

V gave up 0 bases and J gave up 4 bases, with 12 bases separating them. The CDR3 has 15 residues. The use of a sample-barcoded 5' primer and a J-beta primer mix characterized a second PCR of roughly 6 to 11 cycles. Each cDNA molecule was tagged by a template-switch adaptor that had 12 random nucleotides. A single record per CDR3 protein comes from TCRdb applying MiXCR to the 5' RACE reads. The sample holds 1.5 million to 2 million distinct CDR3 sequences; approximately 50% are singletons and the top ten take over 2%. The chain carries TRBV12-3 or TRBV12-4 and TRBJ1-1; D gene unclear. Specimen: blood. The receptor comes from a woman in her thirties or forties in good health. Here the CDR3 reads CASSLANLEATEAFF. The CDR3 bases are TGTGCCAGCAGTTTAGCGAATCTCGAGGCCACTGAAGCTTTCTTT.